A selection of T cell receptor beta chains follows, all from one sample in a study of T cells in Graves' hyperthyroidism and ophthalmopathy. One entry per CDR3 protein, called by TCRdb with MiXCR from the multiplex PCR reads. The repertoire consists of 600,000 or so distinct CDR3 sequences, with about 14% occurring once and the leading ten covering around 12%. The sample consisted of blood. The receptors shown here come from a woman between 45 and 65 years old with Graves' ophthalmopathy. CDR3s include the opening cysteine and the closing phenylalanine or tryptophan. The order of the fields is CDR3 length, D gene, J gene, V gene, clone size, CDR3 protein, CDR3 DNA. A D gene is named only where the DNA matches it firmly. Size tells how often a clone was seen (once, few, many) or the class of an expanded clone, and some rows leave it out.

>14|NA|TRBJ2-5|TRBV28|many
CASRQGGLQETQYF
TGTGCCAGCAGACAGGGGGGGCTCCAAGAGACCCAGTACTTC
>17|NA|TRBJ1-1|TRBV13|NA
CASSPRRQVPRDTEAFF
TGTGCCAGCAGCCCGAGGAGACAGGTTCCGAGGGACACTGAAGCTTTCTTT
>15|NA|TRBJ1-2|TRBV7-2|NA
CASSAPFSPNYGYTF
TGTGCCAGCAGCGCGCCATTCTCCCCTAACTATGGCTACACCTTC
>14|TRBD2|TRBJ2-7|TRBV6-1|few
CASSAGGVFYEQYF
TGTGCCAGCAGTGCGGGAGGTGTTTTCTACGAGCAGTACTTC
>18|TRBD2|TRBJ2-7|TRBV2|many
CANSVYQDGLAGVYEQYF
TGTGCCAACAGTGTGTACCAGGACGGACTAGCGGGAGTGTACGAGCAGTACTTC
>11|TRBD1|TRBJ2-1|TRBV30|many
CAWTGGNEQFF
TGTGCCTGGACAGGGGGAAATGAGCAGTTCTTC
>16|TRBD1|TRBJ2-3|TRBV6-5|NA
CASSYSNRGHTDTQYF
TGTGCCAGCAGTTACTCAAACAGGGGGCATACAGATACGCAGTATTTT
>14|NA|TRBJ1-1|TRBV19|NA
CASSIKRENTEAFF
TGTGCCAGTAGTATAAAACGGGAGAACACTGAAGCTTTCTTT
>15|NA|TRBJ2-2|TRBV28|many
CASRPTGGVSGELFF
TGTGCCAGCAGACCGACAGGTGGGGTGTCCGGGGAGCTGTTTTTT
>15|TRBD1|TRBJ2-3|TRBV7-7|few
CASSFGQGATDTQYF
TGTGCTAGCAGCTTTGGACAGGGGGCAACAGATACGCAGTATTTT
>15|TRBD2|TRBJ2-1|TRBV20-1|many
CSACGTTNPAGEQFF
TGCAGTGCTTGCGGGACTACCAACCCTGCCGGGGAGCAGTTCTTC
>15|TRBD1|TRBJ1-5|TRBV19|NA
CASSIGDRSNQPQHF
TGTGCCAGTAGTATAGGGGACAGAAGCAATCAGCCCCAGCATTTT
>12|NA|TRBJ2-5|TRBV7-7|few
CASSLGGGIQYF
TGTGCTAGCAGCTTAGGAGGGGGCATCCAGTACTTC
>14|TRBD1|TRBJ1-1|TRBV12-3/TRBV12-4|many
CASSVGTGGTEAFF
TGTGCCAGCAGTGTTGGGACAGGGGGCACTGAAGCTTTCTTT
>13|TRBD1|TRBJ1-2|TRBV18|many
CASSPRTGFGYTF
TGTGCCAGCTCACCAAGGACAGGGTTTGGCTACACCTTC
>15|TRBD1|TRBJ2-7|TRBV27|few
CASKRGDRAPYEQYF
TGTGCCAGCAAGAGAGGGGACAGGGCGCCCTACGAGCAGTACTTC
>15|NA|TRBJ2-5|TRBV9|NA
CASSVRGTTGETQYF
TGTGCCAGCAGCGTGAGGGGGACAACCGGGGAGACCCAGTACTTC
>15|TRBD2|TRBJ2-3|TRBV7-8|many
CASSRKRERRDTQYF
TGTGCCAGCAGCAGAAAGCGGGAGCGGAGAGATACGCAGTATTTT
>15|TRBD1|TRBJ1-4|TRBV5-1|many
CASARRGQGIEKLFF
TGCGCCAGCGCACGGCGGGGACAGGGTATTGAAAAACTGTTTTTT
>16|NA|TRBJ2-1|TRBV9|NA
CASSVRETASYNEQFF
TGTGCCAGCAGCGTAAGGGAGACAGCCTCCTACAATGAGCAGTTCTTC
>13|NA|TRBJ2-3|TRBV9|many
CASSIRVADTQYF
TGTGCCAGCAGCATTCGGGTAGCAGATACGCAGTATTTT
>13|TRBD1|TRBJ1-3|TRBV12-3/TRBV12-4|NA
CASSPTGANTIYF
TGTGCCAGCAGTCCCACAGGGGCCAACACCATATATTTT
>17|NA|TRBJ2-3|TRBV27|many
CASSLYPKDKSTDTQYF
TGTGCCAGCAGTTTATACCCGAAAGATAAAAGCACAGATACGCAGTATTTT
>14|NA|TRBJ2-7|TRBV18|many
CASSPRQGSSEQYF
TGTGCCAGCTCACCAAGGCAGGGCTCATCCGAGCAGTACTTC
>16|NA|TRBJ2-5|TRBV7-9|NA
CASSIQGSSRQETQYF
TGTGCCAGCAGCATACAGGGTTCTAGCCGACAAGAGACCCAGTACTTC
>16|TRBD2|TRBJ2-2|TRBV11-2|many
CASSLRTSRITGELFF
TGTGCCAGCAGCTTACGGACTAGTCGTATCACCGGGGAGCTGTTTTTT
>15|NA|TRBJ2-2|TRBV2|many
CASSGPGPDTGELFF
TGTGCCAGCAGTGGCCCGGGACCAGACACCGGGGAGCTGTTTTTT